Below, 7 T cell receptor beta chains from the same sample are listed, as sequenced in a study of T-cell reconstitution after alpha-beta-depleted transplantation in children. This sample's TCRbeta library carried unique molecular identifier barcodes. TCRdb redid the calling of the PCR reads with MiXCR, one entry per CDR3 protein. This table has some 220,000 distinct CDR3 sequences, approximately 9.5% appearing once. The source material was PBMCs from the stem cell graft donor, sampled from the stem cell graft. The receptors were sampled from a human donor who donated a stem cell graft to a child with acute lymphoblastic leukemia.

This chain links TRBV5-6 with TRBJ2-7; 8 bases are shared with TRBD1. CDR1 is SGHDT, CDR2 YYEEEE, per germline. The CDR3 length is 22 residues. The V and J ends lost 1 base and 0 bases, in that order; junction bases with no gene match: 24. This CDR3 is CASSLTVKIPGQDYSSSYEQYF. The CDR3 bases are TGTGCCAGCAGCTTGACTGTAAAGATTCCGGGACAGGACTACTCATCCTCCTACGAGCAGTACTTC.

The rearrangement joins TRBV6-5 to TRBJ1-1; D perhaps matches TRBD1 (6 bases). The V and J ends lost 8 bases and 7 bases respectively, with 11 bases between them. The germline V gene has CDR1 MNHEY and CDR2 SVGAGI. The CDR3 length is 11 residues. CDR3 protein: CASAGQNEAFF. The DNA for the CDR3 is TGTGCCAGCGCGGGACAAAATGAAGCTTTCTTT.

The gene calls are TRBV5-1 and TRBJ2-5, with 10 positions matching TRBD2. The CDR3 runs to 17 residues. The germline V gene encodes CDR1 SGHRS and CDR2 YFSETQ. Trimming at V came to 5 bases and at J to 1 base, leaving 11 bases not matched to a gene. The CDR3 region is CASRLTAGGVSQETQYF. Here the CDR3 DNA reads TGCGCCAGCAGGCTCACAGCGGGGGGGGTGAGCCAAGAGACCCAGTACTTC.

This clonotype came up a few times. This sequence joins TRBV9 and TRBJ2-5; possibly TRBD2 for D (6 bases). Germline V lookup: CDR1 SGDLS, CDR2 YYNGEE. The CDR3 extends over 14 amino acids. Trimming removed 0 bases at V and 5 bases at J, with 11 bases between. The CDR3 DNA reads as TGTGCCAGCAGCGTAGGTGGAGGGACGGAGACCCAGTACTTC. Translation: CASSVGGGTETQYF.

The chain couples TRBV5-1 to TRBJ2-1; D perhaps matches TRBD2 (5 bases). Between the trimmed V and J ends, which lost 3 bases and 10 bases, there was a span of 14 bases. This CDR3 has 13 residues. Germline assignment: CDR1 SGHRS and CDR2 YFSETQ. Here the CDR3 DNA reads TGCGCCAGCAGCTCAAATCTAGCTGGGGAGCAGTTCTTC. It translates to CASSSNLAGEQFF.

This clonotype was seen repeatedly, ten times or more. The chain is built from TRBV7-8 and TRBJ2-4; D is ambiguous. Germline values: CDR1 SGHVS, CDR2 FQNEAQ. V lost 1 base and J 0 bases, leaving 4 bases between the germline ends. The CDR3 contains 14 residues. CDR3 residues: CASSLGTAKNIQYF. The DNA for the CDR3 is TGTGCCAGCAGCTTAGGGACAGCCAAAAACATTCAGTACTTC.

This clonotype has just a few counts. CDR3 bases: TGTGCCAGCAGTTACTTCAGGGACAGTGAGCAGTTCTTC. It encodes CASSYFRDSEQFF. This chain links TRBV6-5 with TRBJ2-1, with 7 bases aligning to TRBD1. The CDR3 runs to 13 residues. Germline V gene sequence: CDR1 MNHEY, CDR2 SVGAGI. With 1 base clipped from V and 9 bases from J, the junction kept 3 bases outside the gene matches.